This is a list of T cell receptor beta chains from one sample in a study of cytomegalovirus exposure and HLA in healthy donors. The method was immunoSEQ multiplex PCR; TCRdb's version includes in-frame clones alone and lacks a portion of them. The repertoire includes approximately 40,000 clones, approximately 82% of them detected once, and approximately 10% sits in the top ten. The sequenced material came from PBMCs. Every receptor here comes from a woman under 30 in good health and CMV-seropositive. The CDR3 runs from the conserved cysteine through the conserved F or W. A D gene is named only where the DNA matches it firmly. Some rows mark clone size as missing; the rest say once, few, many or name a class of expanded clone.

clone_size j_call v_call d_call cdr3_nt cdr3_aa
- TRBJ2-7 TRBV4-1 - TGCGCCAGCAGCCAAGTCAGCGTTCCGGGGATCTCCTACGAGCAGTACTTC CASSQVSVPGISYEQYF
- TRBJ2-1 TRBV28 TRBD2 TGTGCCAGCAGTGCTACGGGGGGGCCAGCTTATGAGCAGTTCTTC CASSATGGPAYEQFF
- TRBJ2-7 TRBV7-6 - TGTGCCAGCAGCTTAGGCGGGGTCTCCTACGAGCAGTACTTC CASSLGGVSYEQYF
- TRBJ1-5 TRBV28 TRBD1 TGTGCCAGCAGTTTCTCTGGGACAGGGGTCAATCAGCCCCAGCATTTT CASSFSGTGVNQPQHF
- TRBJ2-3 TRBV7-9 TRBD2 TGTTCCAGCAGCTTACCCCCTAGCGGGGCCCGAGATACGCAGTATTTT CSSSLPPSGARDTQYF
once TRBJ1-5 TRBV7-7 - TGTGCCAGCCGTGTCGGGGGAGTGGTATATAGCAATCAGCCCCAGCATTTT CASRVGGVVYSNQPQHF
- TRBJ2-7 TRBV27 - TGTGCCAGCAGCGTAACCTACGAGCAGTACTTC CASSVTYEQYF
- TRBJ1-2 TRBV28 TRBD1 TGTGCCACCGGACAGGGGGGGAAATCCGGTGGCTACACCTTC CATGQGGKSGGYTF
- TRBJ1-6 TRBV23-1 - TGCGCCAGCAGTCGGGGCAGGGAATCCTCCTATAATTCACCCCTCCACTTT CASSRGRESSYNSPLHF
- TRBJ2-1 TRBV7-9 TRBD1 TGTGCCAGCAGCCTCCCCGGGACAGGATACAATGAGCAGTTCTTC CASSLPGTGYNEQFF
- TRBJ2-1 TRBV6-5 - TGTGCCAGCAGTCGGCCTCGGGGTTATAGGTTCTTC CASSRPRGYRFF
- TRBJ2-2 TRBV19 TRBD2 TGTGCCAGTAGGCCCAGCGGGGGAGGGAACACCGGGGAGCTGTTTTTT CASRPSGGGNTGELFF
- TRBJ1-2 TRBV5-1 - TGCGCCAGCAGCTTGGGGCGGGGGCTTGTCTATGGCTACACCTTC CASSLGRGLVYGYTF
few TRBJ2-3 TRBV2 TRBD2 TGTGCCAGCAGCCTCGGACTAGCGGGGGCAGATACGCAGTATTTT CASSLGLAGADTQYF
- TRBJ2-2 TRBV4-3 - TGCGCCAGCAGCCAAGATCGTTTCGGGAACACCGGGGAGCTGTTTTTT CASSQDRFGNTGELFF
- TRBJ2-5 TRBV11-2 TRBD1 TGTGCCAGCAGCCAAGACAGGGGGCAATTTCGGAGGCAAGAGACCCAGTACTTC CASSQDRGQFRRQETQYF
- TRBJ1-2 TRBV19 - TGTGCCAGTAGCACCACAGGAGGGGCCATTGGGTATGGCTACACCTTC CASSTTGGAIGYGYTF
- TRBJ2-7 TRBV6-5 TRBD2 TGTGCCAGCAGCAGGGACTACGGCTCCTACGAGCAGTACTTC CASSRDYGSYEQYF
- TRBJ2-7 TRBV4-1 - TGCGCCAGCAGCCAAGGTCCCGGGGGCGAGCAGTACTTC CASSQGPGGEQYF
- TRBJ2-3 TRBV4-3 - TGCGCCAGCAGCCAAGTTGTGGGGGGGCCTTCAGATACGCAGTATTTT CASSQVVGGPSDTQYF
- TRBJ1-1 TRBV7-2 - TGTGCCAGCAGCCCGAGGGTTGTTTCGAGCACTGAAGCTTCCTTT CASSPRVVSSTEASF
- TRBJ1-1 TRBV6-1 - TGTGCCAGCAGTGACCGTCAGGGGAACACTGAAGCTTTCTTT CASSDRQGNTEAFF
- TRBJ1-1 TRBV5-1 TRBD1 TGCGCCAGCAGCTACTACCCGGGACAGGTCGGCACTGAAGCTTTCTTT CASSYYPGQVGTEAFF
once TRBJ2-4 TRBV6-1 - TGTGCCAGCAGGACAGAGGTTTGGCTTTCCCCTCCTGGGTACTTC CASRTEVWLSPPGYF
- TRBJ2-7 TRBV5-6 - TGTGCCAGCAGCCGGGTCGGTCGTTACGAGCAGTACTTC CASSRVGRYEQYF
few TRBJ2-5 TRBV25-1 - TGTGCCAGCAGTGGCCCCCTGAGGACACACAATACCCAAGAGACCCAGTACTTC CASSGPLRTHNTQETQYF
- TRBJ2-7 TRBV27 TRBD1 TGTGCCAGCTGCTCCCGCGGACAGGTCCACGAGCAGTACTTC CASCSRGQVHEQYF
- TRBJ2-7 TRBV25-1 - TGTGCCAGCAGCATACGGACTTCCGAGCAGTACTTC CASSIRTSEQYF
- TRBJ2-5 TRBV4-3 TRBD2 TGCGCCAGCAGCCACTCCCTCGGGACTAGCGGAGAACAAGAGACCCAGTACTTC CASSHSLGTSGEQETQYF
few TRBJ2-7 TRBV5-6 TRBD1 TGTGCCAGCAGCTTGGACAGGGGGAACCTTCGAGATTTCTACGAGCAGTACTTC CASSLDRGNLRDFYEQYF
- TRBJ2-2 TRBV10-3 TRBD1 TGTGCCGTCCTCCCCCGGGACAGGAACACCGGGGAGCTGTTTTTT CAVLPRDRNTGELFF
- TRBJ2-6 TRBV4-3 - TGCGCCAGCAGCCAAGAGATGAAGGGGTTCAGTGGGGCCAACGTCCTGACTTTC CASSQEMKGFSGANVLTF
- TRBJ2-1 TRBV7-9 - TGTGCCAGCAGCTTAGCGCGGGCAGGCTTTTACAATGAGCAGTTCTTC CASSLARAGFYNEQFF
few TRBJ2-1 TRBV4-3 - TGCGCCAGCAGCAACAGGGTTGCCTACAATGAGCAGTTCTTC CASSNRVAYNEQFF
once TRBJ1-1 TRBV19 - TGTGCCAGTAGTATAGGGCGGGTCACTGAAGCTTTCTTT CASSIGRVTEAFF
- TRBJ2-7 TRBV7-2 TRBD2 TGTGCCAGCAGCTTGTCTGGGGAGGGATATTACGAGCAGTACTTC CASSLSGEGYYEQYF
- TRBJ2-7 TRBV11-3 - TGTGCCAGCAGCGTCCGGGACAACTACGAGCAGTACTTC CASSVRDNYEQYF
- TRBJ2-6 TRBV7-8 - TGTGCCAGCAGCTTATTGCTGCAGGGCTCTGGGGCCAACGTCCTGACTTTC CASSLLLQGSGANVLTF
- TRBJ2-2 TRBV7-9 TRBD2 TGTGCCAGCAGCCCCGAGAGGGCGGGAGCCACCGGGGAGCTGTTTTTT CASSPERAGATGELFF
- TRBJ1-5 TRBV19 TRBD1 TGTGCCAGTAGTATTGGAGGACAGGGGGCCAATCAGCCCCAGCATTTT CASSIGGQGANQPQHF
- TRBJ2-4 TRBV5-6 - TGTGCCAGCAGCTTAGGAGGCAGTAACATTCAGTACTTC CASSLGGSNIQYF
- TRBJ2-1 TRBV6-1 - TGTGCCAGCAACCCCACCGGAGCCCGCGCGGATGAGCAGTTCTTC CASNPTGARADEQFF
- TRBJ2-7 TRBV10-3 - TGTGCCATCAGCCGCGCCGGGGTGGCCTACGAGCAGTACTTC CAISRAGVAYEQYF
- TRBJ2-7 TRBV20-1 TRBD2 TGCAGTGCGCTAGAGCGGGAGTGGCTGTACTTC CSALEREWLYF
- TRBJ2-4 TRBV10-1 - TGCGCCAGCAGTGTGCGGGAAGCCAAAAACATTCAGTACTTC CASSVREAKNIQYF
- TRBJ2-2 TRBV7-3 - TGTGCCAGCAGAAGATTGCCAGGAAACACCGGGGAGCTGTTTTTT CASRRLPGNTGELFF
- TRBJ2-1 TRBV7-2 - TGTGCCAGCAGCCAGAATCGGGGTAGGACCTACAATGAGCAGTTCTTC CASSQNRGRTYNEQFF
- TRBJ2-7 TRBV9 TRBD2 TGTGCCAGCAGCGTAGGAGCGGGGGAGTACGAGCAGTACTTC CASSVGAGEYEQYF
- TRBJ2-7 TRBV6-1 TRBD1 TGTGCCAGCAGTGAAGGACAGGGGGCCACCTACGAGCAGTACTTC CASSEGQGATYEQYF
- TRBJ1-2 TRBV18 TRBD1 TGTGCCAGCTCACCAAAACAGGGGGATGAAGCTAACTATGGCTACACCTTC CASSPKQGDEANYGYTF
- TRBJ2-7 TRBV7-9 TRBD2 TGTGCCAGCATCGGACTAGCGGGAGGGTCCTACGAGCAGTACTTC CASIGLAGGSYEQYF
- TRBJ1-3 TRBV7-2 - TGTGCCAGCAGCTTCAATTCGGGGGTTCAAGGAAACACCATATATTTT CASSFNSGVQGNTIYF
- TRBJ2-4 TRBV7-3 - TGTGCCAGCAGCCTTGGGGGGGGCTCTGCCAAAAACATTCAGTACTTC CASSLGGGSAKNIQYF
- TRBJ2-1 TRBV6-4 - TGTGCCAGCAGTGACGCCCCGTCCAGCTCCTACAATGAGCAGTTCTTC CASSDAPSSSYNEQFF
- TRBJ1-2 TRBV30 - TGTGCCTGGAGTGCCCACCCGGCGGACTATGGCTACACCTTC CAWSAHPADYGYTF
- TRBJ2-7 TRBV7-2 - TGTGCCAGCAGCTCTGGGGGAGGTGGCTCCTACGAGCAGTACTTC CASSSGGGGSYEQYF